The 21 T cell receptor beta chains below were found in one sample sequenced in a study of tumor and adjacent non-tumor tissue in lung cancer. The template was RNA from unsorted bulk tissue. TCRbeta libraries were built with three rounds of nested PCR, modified from ARM-PCR. Via MiXCR, TCRdb re-called the multiplex PCR reads, giving one row per CDR3 protein. This repertoire shows over 85,000 distinct CDR3 sequences, nearly 85% found once; its top ten account for more than 20%. The sequenced material came from lung tumor tissue. The receptors shown here come from a man aged 65 to 85 with non-small cell lung cancer.

With regard to this clonotype: At one of its ends the junction is not consistent with the germline gene, which may arise from a read error. This chain joins TRBV11-3 and TRBJ2-3, with 7 positions matching TRBD1. The CDR3 is made up of 15 amino acids. The germline V gene has CDR1 SGHNT and CDR2 YENEEA. The CDR3 coding sequence is TGTGCCAGCAGTCCAAGACAGGGAGCCATAGATACGGAGTATTTT. This codes for CASSPRQGAIDTEYF.

Notes on this clonotype: A read error may produce the germline difference seen at one junction end. The chain joins TRBV28 to TRBJ2-3, with D unclear. This CDR3 has 12 amino acids. Germline V gene data show CDR1 as MDHEN and CDR2 as SYDVKM. As DNA, the CDR3 is TGTGCTAGCAGTGTACTGGCAGATACGCAGTATTTT. Amino acid sequence: CASSVLADTQYF. The variable domain in full, with the rest retrieved from reference TRBV28 and TRBJ2-3, is DVKVTQSSRYLVKRTGEKVFLECVQDMDHENMFWYRQDPGLGLRLIYFSYDVKMKEKGDIPEGYSVSREKKERFSLILESASTNQTSMYLCASSVLADTQYFGPGTRLTVL.

Note on this clonotype: An end of the junction does not agree with germline; a read error may underlie this. This CDR3 reads CASGYGAGKNIQYF. The CDR3 DNA sequence: TGTGCCAGCGGTTATGGAGCAGGCAAGAACATTCAGTACTTC. This chain joins TRBV6-5 and TRBJ2-4, with no clear D. The germline gives CDR1 MNHEY, CDR2 SVGAGI. The CDR3 loop spans 14 amino acids.

In the case of this clonotype: One base away lies a much larger clone, so this may be a sequencing read error. The chain uses TRBV20-1 and TRBJ2-5; 7 bases match TRBD2. The J segment lost 7 bases and the V segment lost 7 bases, leaving 9 bases of the junction unmatched. Germline V gene sequence: CDR1 DFQATT, CDR2 SNEGSKA (reference sequence). The CDR3 sequence is 12 residues long. The CDR3, as DNA: TGCAGTGTTGGACTAGAGGGGTTGACCCAGTACTTC. This encodes CSVGLEGLTQYF.

With respect to this clonotype: An end of the junction does not agree with germline; a read error may underlie this. This chain links TRBV5-1 with TRBJ1-6, with D uncertain. Looked up from germline, CDR1 is SGHRS and CDR2 is YFSETQ. This CDR3 has 14 residues. This chain's CDR3 is CTSSLDLWGSPLHF. The DNA of the CDR3 is TGCACCAGCAGCCTGGATCTATGGGGTTCACCCCTTCACTTT.

The V call is TRBV12-3 or TRBV12-4, the J call TRBJ2-1; tentative D call: TRBD2 (5 bases). The CDR3 has 17 amino acids. The V gene lost 5 bases and the J gene lost 5 bases, with 22 bases spanning the gap. The CDR3 DNA reads as TGTGCCAGCAGTCCCGGGGATGGTGGGAACCTCCACAATGAGCAGTTCTTC. It specifies CASSPGDGGNLHNEQFF.

As concerns this clonotype: Because it lacks the conserved phenylalanine or tryptophan at the end, this CDR3 is likely a read error. The rearrangement joins TRBV6-6 to TRBJ2-1, with 9 bases aligning to TRBD2. V dropped 3 bases and J dropped 9; count of bases not matched to a gene: 12. This CDR3 is built from 16 residues. CDR1 is MNHNY and CDR2 is SVGAGI in the germline V gene (reference sequence). CDR3 in amino acids: CASSYRLAVGPGEQFS. DNA of the CDR3: TGTGCCAGCAGTTATCGACTAGCGGTAGGGCCAGGTGAGCAGTTCTCC.

A word on this clonotype: Compared with germline, one end of the junction differs, possibly owing to a read error. This sequence joins TRBV11-2 and TRBJ2-5; D uncertain. The CDR3 sequence is 15 residues long. Per the germline V gene, CDR1 is SGHAT and CDR2 is FQNNGV. The CDR3 DNA sequence: TGTGTCGGCAGCTTAGAAGGTCAGGACCAAGAGACCCAGTGCTTC. Translating gives CVGSLEGQDQETQCF.

About this clonotype itself: This may be a read error, as it is one base from a much larger clone. V is TRBV28 and J is TRBJ2-5, with 9 positions matching TRBD1. Trimming cost V 5 bases and J 6 bases; bases outside gene matches: 7. From germline, CDR1 is MDHEN and CDR2 SYDVKM. This CDR3 has 14 residues. In nucleotides, the CDR3 is TGTGCCAGCAGTAGAACAGGGGGCGGGAAGACCCAGTACTTC. This encodes CASSRTGGGKTQYF. The whole variable domain, remainder taken from reference TRBV28 and TRBJ2-5, is DVKVTQSSRYLVKRTGEKVFLECVQDMDHENMFWYRQDPGLGLRLIYFSYDVKMKEKGDIPEGYSVSREKKERFSLILESASTNQTSMYLCASSRTGGGKTQYFGPGTRLLVL.

As to this clonotype: The germline gene is not matched at one end of the junction; a read error may be the cause. This rearrangement joins TRBV14 to TRBJ2-2; the D gene is possibly TRBD1 (6 bases). CDR3 size: 14 residues. In germline, CDR1 is SGHDN, CDR2 FVKESK. This chain's CDR3 is CASSQTRGIGELFF. The DNA of the CDR3 is TGTGCCAGTAGCCAGACGAGGGGGATCGGGGAGCTGTTTTTT.

A note on this clonotype: Sequence at one end of the junction differs from germline and may be a read error. The rearrangement links TRBV11-2 to TRBJ1-6; 9 nucleotides agree with TRBD1. CDR1 SGHAT and CDR2 FQNNGV come from the germline V gene. The CDR3 extends over 14 amino acids. The CDR3, as DNA: TGTCCCAGTTGTATGACAGGGGGACAATCACACATCCACTTT. Residues: CPSCMTGGQSHIHF.

About this clonotype itself: The junction does not match germline at one end; this may be a read error. The J gene is TRBJ2-1, the V gene TRBV4-1; 7 nucleotides align to TRBD2. The CDR3 extends over 15 amino acids. The germline V gene encodes CDR1 MGHRA and CDR2 YSYEKL. CDR3 residues: CASSHGGFFGNEQSF. The CDR3 nucleotides are TGCGCCAGCAGCCACGGGGGGTTTTTTGGTAACGAGCAGTCCTTC.

Comment on this clonotype: The junction does not match germline at one end; this may be a read error. This rearrangement joins TRBV12-3 or TRBV12-4 to TRBJ1-6; D remains ambiguous. The CDR3 sequence is 16 residues long. Here the CDR3 DNA reads TGTGCCAGTAGCATACAACTAAGCTCCTTTAATTCACCCCTCCACTTT. It is translated as CASSIQLSSFNSPLHF.

A word on this clonotype: One junction end does not reproduce the germline sequence, and a read error may be involved. The J gene is TRBJ2-1, the V gene TRBV4-3, with 8 nucleotides matching TRBD2. The CDR3 contains 17 residues. Per germline, CDR1 LGHNA and CDR2 YSLEER. In DNA form, the CDR3 reads TGCGCCAGTAGCCAAGATTGGCTAGCGGGCCCCTACAATGGGCAGTTCTTC. It is translated as CASSQDWLAGPYNGQFF.

This chain connects TRBV12-3 or TRBV12-4 to TRBJ2-1; 7 positions match TRBD1. The V and J ends lost 7 bases and 7 bases, in that order; junction bases with no gene match: 16. This CDR3 is 16 amino acids long. CDR3 sequence (DNA): TGTGCCAGCAATTGGGGTGGTTGGGGCAGGGGGAATGAGCAGTTCTTC. Protein sequence: CASNWGGWGRGNEQFF.

V and J are TRBV28 and TRBJ2-3; no reliable D call. This CDR3 comprises 14 residues. V gave up 3 bases and J gave up 7 bases, with 14 bases separating them. CDR1 is MDHEN and CDR2 is SYDVKM in the germline V gene. CDR3 region: CASSFLAGTYTQYF. CDR3 nucleotide sequence: TGTGCCAGCAGTTTTTTAGCTGGCACCTATACGCAGTATTTT.

As for this clonotype: One end of the junction does not line up with germline, which may come from a read error. The rearrangement uses TRBV4-1 and TRBJ2-1, with D tentatively TRBD1 (6 bases). Germline CDR1 is MGHRA and CDR2 is YSYEKL. The length of the CDR3 is 17 residues. CDR3 in DNA: TGCGCCAGCCGCCATTCCTCCGGGACAAGGGTCTACAATGAGCAGTTCTTC. It codes for CASRHSSGTRVYNEQFF.

This clonotype was seen only once. The junction departs from the called germline gene at one end, perhaps through a read error. The gene calls are TRBV12-3 or TRBV12-4 and TRBJ1-4, with D tentatively TRBD1 (6 bases). The CDR3 sequence is 14 residues long. The CDR3, as DNA: TGTGAAAGCAGTTTAGTACAGGGAAATGAAAAACTGTTATTT. Protein product: CESSLVQGNEKLLF.

Remarks on this clonotype: The junction does not match germline at one end; this may be a read error. This rearrangement joins TRBV6-2 or TRBV6-3 to TRBJ1-2; D call uncertain. Germline lookup yields CDR1 MNHEY and CDR2 SVGEGT. The CDR3 loop spans 11 amino acids. The CDR3 loop is CASSLGYSYSF. CDR3 sequence (DNA): TGTGCCAGCAGTTTGGGTTATAGCTACTCCTTC.

Note on this clonotype: The junction does not match germline at one end; this may be a read error. The V gene is TRBV6-9, the J gene TRBJ1-6, with D possibly TRBD1 on 5 matching bases. The CDR3 covers 18 residues. Germline V gene sequence: CDR1 MNHGY, CDR2 SVAAGI. The CDR3 nucleotides are TGTGCCAGCAGTTATGGTTCCAGGGAGGTTTCTTCTAATTCACACCTCCATTTT. Translated: CASSYGSREVSSNSHLHF.

A remark on this clonotype: Given a much more abundant clone one base away, this may be a read error. The conserved phenylalanine or tryptophan normally closing the CDR3 is absent here, so this likely arose from a read error. CDR3 amino acids: CASTLFNLDEQFS. In DNA form, the CDR3 reads TGTGCCAGCACCTTATTTAACCTGGATGAGCAGTTCTCC. V and J are TRBV5-8 and TRBJ2-1; D is ambiguous. With 6 bases removed from V and 8 bases from J, the gap between germline ends came to 15 bases. The CDR3 consists of 13 residues. From germline, CDR1 is SGHTS and CDR2 YDEGEE.